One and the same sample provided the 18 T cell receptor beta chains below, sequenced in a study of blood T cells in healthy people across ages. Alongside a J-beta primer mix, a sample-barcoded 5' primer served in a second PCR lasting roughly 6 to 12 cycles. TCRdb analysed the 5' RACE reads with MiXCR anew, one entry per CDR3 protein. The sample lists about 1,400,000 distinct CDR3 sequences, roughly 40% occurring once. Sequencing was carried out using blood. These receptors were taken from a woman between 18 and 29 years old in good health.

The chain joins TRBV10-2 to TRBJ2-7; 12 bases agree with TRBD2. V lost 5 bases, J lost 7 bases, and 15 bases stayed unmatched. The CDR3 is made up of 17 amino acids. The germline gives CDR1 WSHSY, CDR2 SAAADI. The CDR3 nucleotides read TGCGCCAGCAGTTCTAGCGGGGGGGCCCTTGATAATCGTGAGCAGTACTTC. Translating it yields CASSSSGGALDNREQYF.

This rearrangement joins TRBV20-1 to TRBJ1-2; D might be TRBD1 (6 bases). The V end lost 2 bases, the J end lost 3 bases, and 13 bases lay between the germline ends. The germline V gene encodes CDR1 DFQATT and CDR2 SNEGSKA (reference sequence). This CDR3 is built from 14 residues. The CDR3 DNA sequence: TGCAGTGCTAGAAGGGAGGGGGATCACTATGGCTACACCTTC. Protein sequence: CSARREGDHYGYTF.

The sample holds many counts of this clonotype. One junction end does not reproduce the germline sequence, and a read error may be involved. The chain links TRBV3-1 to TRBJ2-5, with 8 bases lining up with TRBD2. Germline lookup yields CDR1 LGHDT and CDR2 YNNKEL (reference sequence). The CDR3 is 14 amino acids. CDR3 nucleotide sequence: TGCGCCAGCAGCCAAGATTCGGGGGGGGAGACCCAGTACTTC. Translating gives CASSQDSGGETQYF.

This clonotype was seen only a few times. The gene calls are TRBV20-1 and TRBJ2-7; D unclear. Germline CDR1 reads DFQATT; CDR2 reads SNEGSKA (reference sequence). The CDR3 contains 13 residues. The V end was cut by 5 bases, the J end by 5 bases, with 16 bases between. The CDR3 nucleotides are TGCAGTGCTCCAGACTTTAGGTCCCACGAGCAGTACTTC. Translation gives CSAPDFRSHEQYF.

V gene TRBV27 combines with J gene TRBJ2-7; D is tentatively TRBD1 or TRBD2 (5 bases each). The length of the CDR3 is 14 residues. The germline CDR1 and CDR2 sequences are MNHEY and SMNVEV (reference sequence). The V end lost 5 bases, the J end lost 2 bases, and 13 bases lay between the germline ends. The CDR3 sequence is CASSVGTAAYEQYF. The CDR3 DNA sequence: TGTGCCAGCAGTGTCGGGACGGCCGCCTACGAGCAGTACTTC.

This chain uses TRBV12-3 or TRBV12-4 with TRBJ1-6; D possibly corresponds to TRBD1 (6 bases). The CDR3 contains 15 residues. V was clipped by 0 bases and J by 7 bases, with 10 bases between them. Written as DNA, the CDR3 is TGTGCCAGCAGTTTAGCGGCAGGGGTGAATTCACCCCTCCACTTT. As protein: CASSLAAGVNSPLHF.

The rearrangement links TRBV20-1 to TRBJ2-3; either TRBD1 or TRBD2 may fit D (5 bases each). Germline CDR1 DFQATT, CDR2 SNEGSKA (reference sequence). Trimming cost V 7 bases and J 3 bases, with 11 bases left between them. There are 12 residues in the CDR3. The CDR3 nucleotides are TGCAGTGGGGGGAGATCAACAGATACGCAGTATTTT. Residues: CSGGRSTDTQYF.

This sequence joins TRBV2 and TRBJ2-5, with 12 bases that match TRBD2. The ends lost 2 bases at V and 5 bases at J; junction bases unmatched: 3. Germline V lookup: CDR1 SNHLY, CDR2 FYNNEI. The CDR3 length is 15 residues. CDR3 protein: CASSEMTSGSETQYF. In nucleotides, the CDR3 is TGTGCCAGCAGTGAAATGACTAGCGGGAGTGAGACCCAGTACTTC.

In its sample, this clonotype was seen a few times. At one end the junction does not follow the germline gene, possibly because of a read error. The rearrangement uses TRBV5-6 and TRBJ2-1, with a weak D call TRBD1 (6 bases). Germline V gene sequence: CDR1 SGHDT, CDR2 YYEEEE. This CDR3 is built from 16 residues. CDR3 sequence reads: CASSLSRGSSYNEQFF. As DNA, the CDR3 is TGTGCCAGCAGCTTGAGTAGGGGGAGCTCCTACAATGAACAGTTCTTC.

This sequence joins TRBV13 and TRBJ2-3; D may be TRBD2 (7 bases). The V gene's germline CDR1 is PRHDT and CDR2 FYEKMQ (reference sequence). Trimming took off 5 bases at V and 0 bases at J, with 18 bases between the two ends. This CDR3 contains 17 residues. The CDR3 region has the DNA TGTGCCAGCAGCCAGCGCCGGGGGGCCCTCAGCACAGATACGCAGTATTTT. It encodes CASSQRRGALSTDTQYF. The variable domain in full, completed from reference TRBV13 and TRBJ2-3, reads AAGVIQSPRHLIKEKRETATLKCYPIPRHDTVYWYQQGPGQDPQFLISFYEKMQSDKGSIPDRFSAQQFSDYHSELNMSSLELGDSALYFCASSQRRGALSTDTQYFGPGTRLTVL.

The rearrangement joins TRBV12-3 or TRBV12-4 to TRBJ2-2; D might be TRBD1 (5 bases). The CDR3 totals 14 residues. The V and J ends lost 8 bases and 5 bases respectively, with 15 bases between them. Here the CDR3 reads CASGAGLGTGELFF. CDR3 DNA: TGTGCCAGCGGGGCAGGTCTTGGTACCGGGGAGCTGTTTTTT.

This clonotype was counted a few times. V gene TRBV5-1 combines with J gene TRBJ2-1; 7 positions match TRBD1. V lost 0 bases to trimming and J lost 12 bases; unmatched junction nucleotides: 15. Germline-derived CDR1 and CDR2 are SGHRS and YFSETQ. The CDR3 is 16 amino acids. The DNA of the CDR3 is TGCGCCAGCAGCTTGGCCGGAGACAGGGTTCCTGCGGGGCAGTTCTTC. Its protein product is CASSLAGDRVPAGQFF.

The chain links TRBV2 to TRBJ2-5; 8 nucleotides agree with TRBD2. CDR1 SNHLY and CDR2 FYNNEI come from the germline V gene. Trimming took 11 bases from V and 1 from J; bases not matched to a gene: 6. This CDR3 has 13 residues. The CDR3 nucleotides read TGTGCCGACAGCGGGGGTATCCAAGAGACCCAGTACTTC. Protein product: CADSGGIQETQYF.

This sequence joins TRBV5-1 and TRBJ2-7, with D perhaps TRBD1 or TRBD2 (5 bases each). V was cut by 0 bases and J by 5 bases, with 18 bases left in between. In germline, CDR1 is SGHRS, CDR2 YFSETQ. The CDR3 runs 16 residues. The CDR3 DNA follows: TGCGCCAGCAGCTTGGGGGGGAGCCTCGGAAGTAACGAGCAGTACTTC. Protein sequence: CASSLGGSLGSNEQYF.

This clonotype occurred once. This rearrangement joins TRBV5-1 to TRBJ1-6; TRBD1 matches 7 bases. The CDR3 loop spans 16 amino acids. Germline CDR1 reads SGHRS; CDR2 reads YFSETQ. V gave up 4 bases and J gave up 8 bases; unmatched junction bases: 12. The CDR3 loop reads CASSQTIQGSDSPLHF. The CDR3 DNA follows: TGCGCCAGCAGCCAAACGATACAGGGGTCCGATTCACCCCTCCACTTT. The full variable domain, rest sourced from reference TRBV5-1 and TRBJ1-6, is KAGVTQTPRYLIKTRGQQVTLSCSPISGHRSVSWYQQTPGQGLQFLFEYFSETQRNKGNFPGRFSGRQFSNSRSEMNVSTLELGDSALYLCASSQTIQGSDSPLHFGNGTRLTVT.

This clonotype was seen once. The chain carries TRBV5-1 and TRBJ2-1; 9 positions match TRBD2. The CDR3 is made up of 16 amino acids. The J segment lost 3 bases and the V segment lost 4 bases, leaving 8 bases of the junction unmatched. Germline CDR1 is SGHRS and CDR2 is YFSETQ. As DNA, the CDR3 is TGCGCCAGCAGCCGTGGTAGCGGGAGCTTCTACAATGAGCAGTTCTTC. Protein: CASSRGSGSFYNEQFF. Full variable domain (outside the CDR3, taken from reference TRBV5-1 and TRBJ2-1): KAGVTQTPRYLIKTRGQQVTLSCSPISGHRSVSWYQQTPGQGLQFLFEYFSETQRNKGNFPGRFSGRQFSNSRSEMNVSTLELGDSALYLCASSRGSGSFYNEQFFGPGTRLTVL.

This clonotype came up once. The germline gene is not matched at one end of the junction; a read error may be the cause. CDR3 in amino acids: CSASVTGLSSGYIF. For the CDR3, the DNA is TGCAGTGCGTCCGTGACAGGGCTTTCGAGTGGCTACATCTTC. V is TRBV20-1 and J is TRBJ1-2, with 7 bases fitting TRBD1. Germline-derived CDR1 and CDR2 are DFQATT and SNEGSKA (reference sequence). The CDR3 covers 14 residues.

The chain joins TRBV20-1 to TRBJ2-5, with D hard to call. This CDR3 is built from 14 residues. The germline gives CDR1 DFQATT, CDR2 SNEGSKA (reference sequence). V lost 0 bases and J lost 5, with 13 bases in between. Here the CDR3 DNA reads TGCAGTGCTAGAGATACCCGCATGGCGGAGACCCAGTACTTC. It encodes CSARDTRMAETQYF.